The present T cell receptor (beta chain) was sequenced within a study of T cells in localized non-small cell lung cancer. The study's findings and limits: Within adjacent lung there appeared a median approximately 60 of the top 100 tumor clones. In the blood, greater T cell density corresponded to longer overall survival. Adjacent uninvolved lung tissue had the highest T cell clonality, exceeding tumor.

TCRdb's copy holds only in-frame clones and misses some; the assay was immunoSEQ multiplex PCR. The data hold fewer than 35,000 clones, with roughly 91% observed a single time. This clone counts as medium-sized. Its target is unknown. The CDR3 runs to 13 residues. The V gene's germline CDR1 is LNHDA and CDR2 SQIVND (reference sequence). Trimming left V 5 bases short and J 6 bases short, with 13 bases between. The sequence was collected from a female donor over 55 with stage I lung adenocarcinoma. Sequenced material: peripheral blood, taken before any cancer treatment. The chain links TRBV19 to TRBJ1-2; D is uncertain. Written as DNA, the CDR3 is TGTGCCAGTAGTCCGGGAAGGGTCGATGGCTACACCTTC. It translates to CASSPGRVDGYTF.